These 6 T cell receptor beta chains originate from one sample sequenced in a study of blood T cell repertoires in COVID-19. Data came from immunoSEQ multiplex PCR; TCRdb stores just in-frame clones and leaves some out. The repertoire includes some 80,000 clones, approximately 90% of them detected once, and approximately 19% sits in the top ten. The source material was peripheral blood. The source of these receptors is a human donor in a cohort sampled during active COVID-19.

The CDR3 DNA sequence: TGTGCCAGCAGCTTGGCCGGTTCTAGCGGGTACAATGAGCAGTTCTTC. Encoded protein: CASSLAGSSGYNEQFF. This chain links TRBV5-5 with TRBJ2-1; 8 nucleotides agree with TRBD2. Germline V gene lookup returns CDR1 SGHKS and CDR2 YYEKEE (reference sequence). This CDR3 spans 16 amino acids. The J segment lost 4 bases and the V segment lost 0 bases, leaving 6 bases of the junction unmatched. The whole variable domain, filled in from reference TRBV5-5 and TRBJ2-1, reads DAGVTQSPTHLIKTRGQQVTLRCSPISGHKSVSWYQQVLGQGPQFIFQYYEKEERGRGNFPDRFSARQFPNYSSELNVNALLLGDSALYLCASSLAGSSGYNEQFFGPGTRLTVL.

This chain links TRBV4-1 with TRBJ1-2; TRBD1 might be the D (6 bases). CDR1 MGHRA and CDR2 YSYEKL come from the germline V gene. The CDR3 contains 13 residues. The V gene lost 5 bases and the J gene lost 4 bases, with 11 bases spanning the gap. The CDR3 bases are TGCGCCAGCAGCTCCGGGACATTCTATGGCTACACCTTC. Translation gives CASSSGTFYGYTF.

The V gene is TRBV2, the J gene TRBJ1-6; D may be TRBD1 (5 bases). V was shortened by 6 bases and J by 7 bases, with 10 bases between the two germline ends. Germline lookup yields CDR1 SNHLY and CDR2 FYNNEI. The CDR3 is made up of 13 amino acids. The CDR3 DNA reads as TGTGCCAGCAGCAGGGAGGTGAATTCACCCCTCCACTTT. Its translation is CASSREVNSPLHF.

The chain links TRBV9 to TRBJ1-4, with D maybe TRBD1 (5 bases). V was clipped by 3 bases and J by 5 bases, with 14 bases between them. This CDR3 has 15 residues. Germline CDR1 is SGDLS and CDR2 is YYNGEE. The chain's CDR3 is CASSESGTGNEKLFF. In DNA form, the CDR3 reads TGTGCCAGCAGCGAATCCGGGACTGGGAATGAAAAACTGTTTTTT.

The chain employs TRBV4-3 and TRBJ1-2; 9 positions agree with TRBD1. The CDR3 runs to 16 residues. Trimming removed 1 base from V and 2 bases from J; junction bases left unmatched: 5. Germline loops: CDR1 LGHNA, CDR2 YSLEER. The CDR3 nucleotides read TGCGCCAGCAGCCAAGCAGGGACAGGGTGGAACTATGGCTACACCTTC. Translation gives CASSQAGTGWNYGYTF.

The rearrangement uses TRBV5-1 and TRBJ2-7, with D possibly TRBD2 on 5 matching bases. This CDR3 has 16 amino acids. The V gene's germline CDR1 is SGHRS and CDR2 YFSETQ. The ends were cut back, 4 bases at V and 2 bases at J, with 19 bases in the middle. This CDR3 is CASSSGLDQRPYEQYF. CDR3 nucleotides: TGCGCCAGCAGCAGCGGACTGGATCAGCGGCCCTACGAGCAGTACTTC.